Given below is one T cell receptor beta chain in context. The entry originates in a study of cytomegalovirus exposure and HLA in healthy donors. Trimming pared 5 bases from V and 2 bases from J, leaving 19 bases between. The CDR3 runs 15 residues. Germline CDR1 SQVTM, CDR2 ANQGSEA. Primers included in the PCR were 60 Vbeta and 13 Jbeta primers. Only in-frame clones appear in the TCRdb table, and some are missing; sequencing was by immunoSEQ multiplex PCR. The sample has approximately 120,000 clones; 80% to 85% are singletons. The source of this sequence is a woman in her 30s in good health and CMV-seronegative. The chain uses TRBV29-1 and TRBJ2-7, with D hard to call. The sequenced sample consisted of PBMCs. CDR3 loop: CSVSASLGVPYEQYF. The DNA for the CDR3 is TGCAGCGTTTCGGCAAGTCTAGGAGTTCCCTACGAGCAGTACTTC.